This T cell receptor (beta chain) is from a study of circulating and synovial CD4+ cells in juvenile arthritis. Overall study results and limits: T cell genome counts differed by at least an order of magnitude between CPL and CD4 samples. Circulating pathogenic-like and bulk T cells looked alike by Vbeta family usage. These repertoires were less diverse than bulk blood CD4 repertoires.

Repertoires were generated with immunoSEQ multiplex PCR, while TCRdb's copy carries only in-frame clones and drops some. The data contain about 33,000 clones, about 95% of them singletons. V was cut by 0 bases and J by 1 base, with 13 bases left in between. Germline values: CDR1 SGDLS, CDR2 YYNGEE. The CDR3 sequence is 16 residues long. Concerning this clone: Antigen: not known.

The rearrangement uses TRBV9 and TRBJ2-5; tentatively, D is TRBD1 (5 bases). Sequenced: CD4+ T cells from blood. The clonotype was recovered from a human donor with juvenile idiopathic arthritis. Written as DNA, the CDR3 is TGTGCCAGCAGCGTAGTGGACACGAGATTCCAAGAGACCCAGTACTTC. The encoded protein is CASSVVDTRFQETQYF.